The 6 T cell receptor beta chains below come from one sample, sequenced in a study of T cells in narcolepsy. Some clones are missing from TCRdb's copy, which holds only in-frame ones; the method was immunoSEQ multiplex PCR. The sample shows roughly 30,000 clones, roughly 77% of them seen only once. Sequencing input: memory (CD45RA-) CD4+ T cells from blood. These receptors were collected from a human donor in good health.

V usage is TRBV16 and J usage is TRBJ1-5; 7 positions match TRBD1. CDR3 length: 15 amino acids. Germline lookup yields CDR1 KGHSY and CDR2 FQNENV. V gave up 0 bases and J gave up 4 bases; unmatched junction bases: 3. For the CDR3, the DNA is TGTGCCAGCAGCCAATCGAAGACAGGGAATCAGCCCCAGCATTTT. This codes for CASSQSKTGNQPQHF.

In this sample, this clone turned up once. The V gene is TRBV30, the J gene TRBJ1-4, with D unresolved. Germline CDR1 reads GTSNPN; CDR2 reads SVGIG (reference sequence). The V and J ends lost 1 base and 8 bases respectively, with 14 bases between them. This CDR3 has 14 residues. CDR3 bases: TGTGCCTGGAGTGACCAGACTACCAGGGAAAAACTGTTTTTT. Translating it yields CAWSDQTTREKLFF.

This chain links TRBV6-1 with TRBJ2-5, with D unresolved. This CDR3 is 10 amino acids long. The germline V gene encodes CDR1 MNHNS and CDR2 SASEGT. The V end lost 1 base, the J end lost 6 bases, and 0 bases lay between the germline ends. The CDR3 DNA reads as TGTGCCAGCAGTGAAGAGACCCAGTACTTC. Translation: CASSEETQYF.

This sequence joins TRBV11-3 and TRBJ2-7; 7 bases fit TRBD2. This CDR3 has 15 residues. Germline trimming cut 2 bases from V and 3 bases from J; bases unmatched to any gene: 7. Germline loops: CDR1 SGHNT, CDR2 YENEEA. The CDR3 is CASSLYSGGDYEQYF. Written as DNA, the CDR3 is TGTGCCAGCAGCTTATATTCTGGGGGGGACTACGAGCAGTACTTC.

The chain has TRBV6-5 and TRBJ1-2, with D uncertain. CDR1 is MNHEY, CDR2 SVGAGI, per germline. The CDR3 runs to 13 residues. V was clipped by 5 bases and J by 4 bases, with 11 bases between them. The CDR3 spells CASSDSAGYGYTF. CDR3 sequence (DNA): TGTGCCAGCAGTGATTCGGCAGGCTATGGCTACACCTTC.

The chain has TRBV14 and TRBJ2-1; 7 bases agree with TRBD2. The CDR3 runs 14 residues. V lost 4 bases, J lost 2 bases, and 2 bases stayed unmatched. Germline-derived CDR1 and CDR2 are SGHDN and FVKESK. The CDR3 region is CASSLSGPYNEQFF. The CDR3 DNA sequence: TGTGCCAGCAGCCTTAGCGGGCCCTACAATGAGCAGTTCTTC.